This is a list of T cell receptor beta chains from one sample in a study of shared clonotypes between healthy human individuals. Produced via immunoSEQ multiplex PCR; TCRdb's table is partial and in-frame only. Of about 2.1 million clones listed, about 93% were seen once; the top ten hold more than 1.5%. The sequencing input was naive CD8+ T cells from PBMCs. The receptors stem from a man younger than 30 in good health. Some clones in this sample may be carry-over from other donors' samples. CDR3s include the opening cysteine and the closing phenylalanine or tryptophan. The D gene is left open where the match is weak. Part of the rows lack a size; the others show once, few, many or a class for expanded clones.

NA,TRBJ2-1,NA,TRBV4-1,TGCGCCAGCAGCCAGCTTCGGGGCGGGGCGAGCTCCTACAATGAGCAGTTCTTC,CASSQLRGGASSYNEQFF
NA,TRBJ2-1,NA,TRBV6-1,TGTGCCAGCAGCTTGCCGAGGGCTAGCGCGAATGAGCAGTTCTTC,CASSLPRASANEQFF
TRBD1,TRBJ1-2,NA,TRBV12-5,TGTGCTAGTGGTTCCGTGGAGGGGGCCGCCGGCACCTATGGCTACACCTTC,CASGSVEGAAGTYGYTF
NA,TRBJ1-3,once,TRBV27,TGTGCCAGCAGCCCCGGGGTACCTGGAAACACCATATATTTT,CASSPGVPGNTIYF
TRBD1,TRBJ1-4,NA,TRBV27,TGTGCCAGCAGTCCCGACAGGGTTGAAAAACTGTTTTTT,CASSPDRVEKLFF
TRBD1,TRBJ1-5,NA,TRBV19,TGTGCCAGTAGTATGGGTCTCCGGGACAGGGACCTCTATAGCAATCAGCCCCAGCATTTT,CASSMGLRDRDLYSNQPQHF
NA,TRBJ2-7,NA,TRBV9,TGTGCCAGCAGCACCTCCACAGGGTCCTACGAGCAGTACTTC,CASSTSTGSYEQYF
NA,TRBJ2-3,NA,TRBV29-1,TGCAGCGTTTCTGGAGGGGGCAGCACAGATACGCAGTATTTT,CSVSGGGSTDTQYF
TRBD2,TRBJ2-2,NA,TRBV11-2,TGTGCCAGCAGCCGAACTAGCGCCCGGGGCAGCACCGGGGAGCTGTTTTTT,CASSRTSARGSTGELFF
TRBD1,TRBJ2-3,NA,TRBV9,TGTGCCAGCAGCGTAGGGAGACAGGGCCCAGCCTCTGCCACAGATACGCAGTATTTT,CASSVGRQGPASATDTQYF
NA,TRBJ2-6,NA,TRBV27,TGTGCCAGCGGACCCGGGGCCAACGTCCTGACTTTC,CASGPGANVLTF
TRBD1,TRBJ1-2,NA,TRBV11-2,TGTGCCATCCGACAGGGGGATCGCTATGGCTACACCTTC,CAIRQGDRYGYTF
NA,TRBJ2-1,NA,TRBV7-2,TGTGCCAGCAGCTTAGGGGCCGGGGTCCATGAGCAGTTCTTC,CASSLGAGVHEQFF
NA,TRBJ2-2,NA,TRBV19,TGTGCCAGTACCGGGGGTACCGGGGAGCTGTTTTTT,CASTGGTGELFF
NA,TRBJ2-7,once,TRBV7-6,TGTGCCAGCAGCTTAATCCAGGGCCCCTACGAGCAGTACTTC,CASSLIQGPYEQYF
NA,TRBJ2-7,NA,TRBV10-3,TGTGCCATAAGTAGCGGTAGCTCCTACGAGCAGTACTTC,CAISSGSSYEQYF
NA,TRBJ2-7,NA,TRBV19,TGTGCCAGTAGTATAGTAGTTTTCGGAGGCGAGCAGTACTTC,CASSIVVFGGEQYF
NA,TRBJ2-2,NA,TRBV9,TGTGCCAGCAGCGTAGGTGGATCCGGGGAGCTGTTTTTT,CASSVGGSGELFF
NA,TRBJ2-3,NA,TRBV5-4,TGTGCCAGCAGCTTAAAGAGGGAGAGCACAGATACGCAGTATTTT,CASSLKRESTDTQYF
NA,TRBJ2-1,once,TRBV9,TGTGCCAGCAGCCCGGCAGATTTATACAATGAGCAGTTCTTC,CASSPADLYNEQFF
NA,TRBJ2-7,once,TRBV7-6,TGTGCCAGCAGCTTAGTTGTGGTCAGGGCAACCTACGAGCAGTACTTC,CASSLVVVRATYEQYF
TRBD2,TRBJ2-3,NA,TRBV5-6,TGTGCCAGCAGCTTGGGGCTAGCGGGGCTCACAGATACGCAGTATTTT,CASSLGLAGLTDTQYF
NA,TRBJ1-2,NA,TRBV9,TGTGCCAGCAGCGGTCCCCGGGCCTCGGCCTATGGCTACACCTTC,CASSGPRASAYGYTF
NA,TRBJ1-1,NA,TRBV29-1,TGCAGCGTCACGGGGGATGTAAGGAACACTGAAGCTTTCTTT,CSVTGDVRNTEAFF
NA,TRBJ1-1,NA,TRBV19,TGTGCCAGTAGCGAGGCTGGCACTGAAGCTTTCTTT,CASSEAGTEAFF
TRBD1,TRBJ1-1,NA,TRBV12-5,TGTGCTAGTGGGATCGACAGGGGGGCTGAAGCTTTCTTT,CASGIDRGAEAFF
TRBD2,TRBJ2-7,NA,TRBV4-2,TGTGCCAGCAGCGGACTAGCGGGATCCTACGAGCAGTACTTC,CASSGLAGSYEQYF
TRBD1,TRBJ2-7,once,TRBV28,TGTGCCAGCAGTTTAGCGATATTAGGGACAGGGGGAACCTACGAGCAGTACTTC,CASSLAILGTGGTYEQYF
NA,TRBJ2-6,NA,TRBV25-1,TGTGCCAGCAGTGATACAGGGCCCGGGGCCAACGTCCTGACTTTC,CASSDTGPGANVLTF
NA,TRBJ1-1,NA,TRBV9,TGTGCCAGCAGCTCCAGCCCCTGGACACAGGGAGCTTTCTTT,CASSSSPWTQGAFF
NA,TRBJ1-5,NA,TRBV2,TGTGCCAGCAGACAGGAGTATAGCAATCAGCCCCAGCATTTT,CASRQEYSNQPQHF
TRBD2,TRBJ2-5,NA,TRBV19,TGTGCCAGTAGTATGAAGACGGGAGGCCAAGAGACCCAGTACTTC,CASSMKTGGQETQYF
NA,TRBJ1-3,NA,TRBV28,TGTGCCAGCAGTTCACCACTCTTGGGGGCTGGAAACACCATATATTTT,CASSSPLLGAGNTIYF
NA,TRBJ1-1,once,TRBV12-5,TGTGCTGGGGCGTCAGTGGGGGGAGGGACTGAAGCTTTCTTT,CAGASVGGGTEAFF
NA,TRBJ2-3,NA,TRBV2,TGTGCCAGCAGCGGGCTGTTGGGGGTGTCAGATACGCAGTATTTT,CASSGLLGVSDTQYF
NA,TRBJ2-2,once,TRBV5-4,TGTGCCAGCAGCTTCACCACCGGGGAGCTGTTTTTT,CASSFTTGELFF
NA,TRBJ2-5,NA,TRBV7-9,TGTGCCAGCAGCTTAGGTTTTGTGGAGAGCCGGGCTGAGACCCAGTACTTC,CASSLGFVESRAETQYF
TRBD1,TRBJ2-1,NA,TRBV7-9,TGTGCCAGCAGCGATAGAGGGACAGGCTCAAATGAGCAGTTCTTC,CASSDRGTGSNEQFF
NA,TRBJ1-5,NA,TRBV19,TGTGCCAGTAGTATAGATCTTTCCCAGCCCCAGCATTTT,CASSIDLSQPQHF
NA,TRBJ1-6,NA,TRBV25-1,TGTGCCAGCAGTGGGTGGGAAAGGGGCATGGATTCACCCCTCCACTTT,CASSGWERGMDSPLHF
NA,TRBJ1-3,NA,TRBV19,TGTGCCAGTAGTATATCAGGGGCTCCTGGAAACACCATATATTTT,CASSISGAPGNTIYF
NA,TRBJ1-4,NA,TRBV27,TGTGCCAGCAGTTTAGGCAGGGATACTGAAAAACTGTTTTTT,CASSLGRDTEKLFF
NA,TRBJ2-7,NA,TRBV28,TGTGCCAGCAGTTTAAGGCAGGAGGGCGCCTACGAGCAGTACTTC,CASSLRQEGAYEQYF
NA,TRBJ1-1,NA,TRBV19,TGTGCCAGTAGTATCAGGGGTGTGAACACTGAAGCTTTCTTT,CASSIRGVNTEAFF
TRBD1,TRBJ2-7,NA,TRBV5-1,TGCGCCAGCAGCTGGGAATACCGGGACAGGGGGCACGAGCAGTACTTC,CASSWEYRDRGHEQYF
TRBD2,TRBJ2-7,NA,TRBV4-1,TGCGCCAGCAGCCAACCCTACCCGGGACTAGCGGGAGCAATTTCGGGCTACGAGCAGTACTTC,CASSQPYPGLAGAISGYEQYF
TRBD2,TRBJ2-2,NA,TRBV30,TGTGCCTGGAGTGAGGGCGGGAGGTTCTTGTACGGGGAGCTGTTTTTT,CAWSEGGRFLYGELFF
NA,TRBJ2-3,NA,TRBV11-2,TGTGCCAGCAGCTTAGCCGTGCCCACAGATACGCAGTATTTT,CASSLAVPTDTQYF
TRBD1,TRBJ2-1,NA,TRBV9,TGTGCCAGCAGCCTAGGGGGACAGGGGTCCCATGAGCAGTTCTTC,CASSLGGQGSHEQFF
NA,TRBJ2-2,NA,TRBV11-3,TGTGCCAGCAGCTCCCGACACAATCTGAACACCGGGGAGCTGTTTTTT,CASSSRHNLNTGELFF
TRBD1,TRBJ1-5,NA,TRBV27,TGTGCCAGCAGTTCGACAGGGGGGACGAATCAGCCCCAGCATTTT,CASSSTGGTNQPQHF
TRBD1,TRBJ1-4,once,TRBV15,TGTGCCACCAGCAACAGGGGTAATGAAAAACTGTTTTTT,CATSNRGNEKLFF
NA,TRBJ1-1,NA,TRBV5-6,TGTGCCAGCAGCTCGGGGGCAGCTGAAGCTTTCTTT,CASSSGAAEAFF